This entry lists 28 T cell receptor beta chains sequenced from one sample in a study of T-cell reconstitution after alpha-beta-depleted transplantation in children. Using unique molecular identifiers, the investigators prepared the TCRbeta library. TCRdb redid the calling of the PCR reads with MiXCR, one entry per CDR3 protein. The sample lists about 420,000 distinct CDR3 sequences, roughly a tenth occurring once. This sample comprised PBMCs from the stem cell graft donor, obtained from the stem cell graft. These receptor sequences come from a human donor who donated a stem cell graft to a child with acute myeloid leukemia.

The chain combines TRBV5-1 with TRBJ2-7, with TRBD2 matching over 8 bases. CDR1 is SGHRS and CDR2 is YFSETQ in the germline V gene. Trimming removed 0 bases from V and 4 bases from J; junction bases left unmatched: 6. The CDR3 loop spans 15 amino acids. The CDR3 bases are TGCGCCAGCAGCTTGGAGCGACTAGCGTCGTACGAGCAGTACTTC. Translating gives CASSLERLASYEQYF.

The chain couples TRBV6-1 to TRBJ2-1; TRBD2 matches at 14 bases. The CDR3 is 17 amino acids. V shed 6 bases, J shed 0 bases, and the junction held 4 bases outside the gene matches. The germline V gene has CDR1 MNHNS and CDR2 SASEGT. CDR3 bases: TGTGCCAGCAGATGGACTAGCGGGGGGAGCTCCTACAATGAGCAGTTCTTC. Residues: CASRWTSGGSSYNEQFF.

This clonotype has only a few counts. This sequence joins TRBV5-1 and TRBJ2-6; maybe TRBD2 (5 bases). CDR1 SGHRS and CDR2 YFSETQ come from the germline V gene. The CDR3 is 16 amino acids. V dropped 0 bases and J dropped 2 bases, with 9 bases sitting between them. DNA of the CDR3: TGCGCCAGCAGCTTGGGGACTTCCCCTGGGGCCAACGTCCTGACTTTC. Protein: CASSLGTSPGANVLTF.

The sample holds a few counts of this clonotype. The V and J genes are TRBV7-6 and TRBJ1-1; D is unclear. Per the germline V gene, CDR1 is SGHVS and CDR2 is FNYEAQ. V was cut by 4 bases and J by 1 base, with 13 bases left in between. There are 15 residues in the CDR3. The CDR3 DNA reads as TGTGCCAGCAGCTCTAAGGCAGAAAAGAACACTGAAGCTTTCTTT. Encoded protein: CASSSKAEKNTEAFF. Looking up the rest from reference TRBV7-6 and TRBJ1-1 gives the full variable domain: GAGVSQSPRYKVTKRGQDVALRCDPISGHVSLYWYRQALGQGPEFLTYFNYEAQQDKSGLPNDRFSAERPEGSISTLTIQRTEQRDSAMYRCASSSKAEKNTEAFFGQGTRLTVV.

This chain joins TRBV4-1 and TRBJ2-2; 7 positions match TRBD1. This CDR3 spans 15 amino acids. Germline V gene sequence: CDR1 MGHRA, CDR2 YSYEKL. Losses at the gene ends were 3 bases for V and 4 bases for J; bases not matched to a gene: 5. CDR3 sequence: CASSHPGTATGELFF. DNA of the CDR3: TGCGCCAGCAGCCACCCCGGGACAGCCACCGGGGAGCTGTTTTTT.

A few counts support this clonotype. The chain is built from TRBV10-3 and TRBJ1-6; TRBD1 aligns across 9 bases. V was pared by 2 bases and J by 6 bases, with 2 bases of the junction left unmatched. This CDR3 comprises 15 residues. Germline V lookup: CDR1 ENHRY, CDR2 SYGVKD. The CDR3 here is CAISELTGGNSPLHF. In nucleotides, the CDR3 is TGTGCCATCAGTGAGCTGACAGGGGGTAATTCACCCCTCCACTTT.

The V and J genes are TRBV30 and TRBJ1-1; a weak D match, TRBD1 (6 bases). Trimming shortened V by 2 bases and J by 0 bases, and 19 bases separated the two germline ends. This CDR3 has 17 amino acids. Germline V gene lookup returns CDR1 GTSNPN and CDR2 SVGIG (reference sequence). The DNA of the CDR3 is TGTGCCTGGAGTACTTGGGGGGGGGCCCTGATGAACACTGAAGCTTTCTTT. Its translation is CAWSTWGGALMNTEAFF.

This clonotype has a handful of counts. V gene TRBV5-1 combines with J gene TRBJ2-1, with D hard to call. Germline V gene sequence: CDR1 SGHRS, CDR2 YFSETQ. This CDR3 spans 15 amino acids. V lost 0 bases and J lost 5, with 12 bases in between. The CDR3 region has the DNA TGCGCCAGCAGCTTGGTGGCCCTCGACCACAATGAGCAGTTCTTC. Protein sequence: CASSLVALDHNEQFF.

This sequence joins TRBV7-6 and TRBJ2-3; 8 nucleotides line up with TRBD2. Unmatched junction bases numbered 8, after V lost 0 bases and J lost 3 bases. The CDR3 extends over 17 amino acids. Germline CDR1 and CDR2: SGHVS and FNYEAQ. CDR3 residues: CASSLAWVSGMTDTQYF. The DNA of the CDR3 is TGTGCCAGCAGCTTAGCTTGGGTTAGCGGGATGACAGATACGCAGTATTTT.

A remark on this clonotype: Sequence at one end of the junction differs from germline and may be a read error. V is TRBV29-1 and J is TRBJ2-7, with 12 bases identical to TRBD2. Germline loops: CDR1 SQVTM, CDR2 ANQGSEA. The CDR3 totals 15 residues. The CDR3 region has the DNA TGCAGCTGTAGGGCGGGGACTAGCGGGTCCTACGAGCAGCACTTC. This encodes CSCRAGTSGSYEQHF.

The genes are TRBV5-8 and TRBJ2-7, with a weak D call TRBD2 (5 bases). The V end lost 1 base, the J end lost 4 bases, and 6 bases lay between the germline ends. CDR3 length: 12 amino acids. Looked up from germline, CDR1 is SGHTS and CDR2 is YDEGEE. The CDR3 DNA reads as TGTGCCAGCAGCTTGAGGGAGTACGAGCAGTACTTC. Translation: CASSLREYEQYF.

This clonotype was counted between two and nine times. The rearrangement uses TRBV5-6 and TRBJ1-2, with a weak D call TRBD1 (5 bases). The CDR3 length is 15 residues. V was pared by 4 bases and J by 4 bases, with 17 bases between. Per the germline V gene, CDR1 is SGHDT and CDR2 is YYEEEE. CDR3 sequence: CASSLGDGMGYGYTF. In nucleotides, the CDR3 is TGTGCCAGCAGCCTAGGGGACGGGATGGGCTATGGCTACACCTTC.

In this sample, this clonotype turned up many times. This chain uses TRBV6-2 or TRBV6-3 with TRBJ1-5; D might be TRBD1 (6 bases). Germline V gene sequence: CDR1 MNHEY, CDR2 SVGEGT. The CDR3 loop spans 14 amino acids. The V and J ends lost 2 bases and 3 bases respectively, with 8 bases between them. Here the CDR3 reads CASSYPGANQPQHF. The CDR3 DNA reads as TGTGCCAGCAGTTACCCGGGGGCCAATCAGCCCCAGCATTTT.

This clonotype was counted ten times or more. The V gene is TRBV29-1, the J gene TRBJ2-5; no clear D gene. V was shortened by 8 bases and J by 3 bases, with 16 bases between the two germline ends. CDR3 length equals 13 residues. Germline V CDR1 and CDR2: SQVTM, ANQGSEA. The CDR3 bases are TGCAGCTTTGGCCCGTGGAATAAAGAGACCCAGTACTTC. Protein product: CSFGPWNKETQYF.

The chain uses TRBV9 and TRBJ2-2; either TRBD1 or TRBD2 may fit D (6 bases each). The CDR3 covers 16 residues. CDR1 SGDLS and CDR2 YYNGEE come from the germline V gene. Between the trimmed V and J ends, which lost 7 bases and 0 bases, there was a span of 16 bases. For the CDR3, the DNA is TGTGCCAGCGGAGGGGGGTTGGGCTCGAACACCGGGGAGCTGTTTTTT. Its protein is CASGGGLGSNTGELFF. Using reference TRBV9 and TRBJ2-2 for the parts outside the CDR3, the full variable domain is DSGVTQTPKHLITATGQRVTLRCSPRSGDLSVYWYQQSLDQGLQFLIQYYNGEERAKGNILERFSAQQFPDLHSELNLSSLELGDSALYFCASGGGLGSNTGELFFGEGSRLTVL.

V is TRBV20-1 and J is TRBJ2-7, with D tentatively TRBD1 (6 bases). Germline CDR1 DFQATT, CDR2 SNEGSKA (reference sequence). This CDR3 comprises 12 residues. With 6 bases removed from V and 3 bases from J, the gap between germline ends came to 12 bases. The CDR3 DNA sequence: TGCAGTGCCCGAATGGACAGCTACGAGCAGTACTTC. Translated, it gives CSARMDSYEQYF.

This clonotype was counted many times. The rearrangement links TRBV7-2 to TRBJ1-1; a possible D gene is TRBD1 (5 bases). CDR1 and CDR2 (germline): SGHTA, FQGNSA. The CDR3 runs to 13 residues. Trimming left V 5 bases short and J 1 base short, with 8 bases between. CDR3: CASSRDRNTEAFF. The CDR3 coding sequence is TGTGCCAGCAGCCGGGACCGGAACACTGAAGCTTTCTTT.

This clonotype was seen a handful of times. DNA for the CDR3: TGTGCCAGCAGGACCACAGGGGGAAGCTACGAGCAGTACTTC. Its protein is CASRTTGGSYEQYF. V gene TRBV28 combines with J gene TRBJ2-7, with 8 bases identical to TRBD1. Per germline, CDR1 MDHEN and CDR2 SYDVKM. The V gene end was trimmed by 6 bases and the J gene end by 3 bases; junction bases not matched to a gene: 7. The CDR3 spans 14 residues.

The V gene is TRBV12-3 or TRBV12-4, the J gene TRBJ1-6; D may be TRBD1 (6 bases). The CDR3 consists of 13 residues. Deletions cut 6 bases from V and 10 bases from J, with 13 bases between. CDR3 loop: CASRDTGISPLHF. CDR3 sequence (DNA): TGTGCCAGCAGAGATACAGGGATCTCACCCCTCCACTTT.

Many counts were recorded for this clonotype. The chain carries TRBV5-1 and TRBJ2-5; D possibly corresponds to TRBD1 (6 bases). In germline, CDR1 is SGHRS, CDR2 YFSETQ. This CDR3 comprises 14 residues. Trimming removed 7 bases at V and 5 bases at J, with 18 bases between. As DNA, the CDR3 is TGCGCCAGCGCCGAGACAGGCGAGTGGGAGACCCAGTACTTC. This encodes CASAETGEWETQYF. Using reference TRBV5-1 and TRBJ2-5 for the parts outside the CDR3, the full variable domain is KAGVTQTPRYLIKTRGQQVTLSCSPISGHRSVSWYQQTPGQGLQFLFEYFSETQRNKGNFPGRFSGRQFSNSRSEMNVSTLELGDSALYLCASAETGEWETQYFGPGTRLLVL.

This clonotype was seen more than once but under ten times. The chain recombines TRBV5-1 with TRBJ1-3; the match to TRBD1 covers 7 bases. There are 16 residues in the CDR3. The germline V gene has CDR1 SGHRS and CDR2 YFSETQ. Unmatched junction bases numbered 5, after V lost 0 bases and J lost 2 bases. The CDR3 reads CASSLGTTGAGNTIYF. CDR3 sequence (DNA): TGCGCCAGCAGCTTGGGGACAACAGGGGCTGGAAACACCATATATTTT.

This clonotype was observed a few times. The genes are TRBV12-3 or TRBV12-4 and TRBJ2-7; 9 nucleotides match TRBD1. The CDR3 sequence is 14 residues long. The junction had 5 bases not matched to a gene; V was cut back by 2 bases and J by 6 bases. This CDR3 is CASSLRDRVSEQYF. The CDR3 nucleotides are TGTGCCAGCAGTTTAAGGGACAGGGTTTCCGAGCAGTACTTC.

CDR3 residues: CSAPRGNGGYTF. In DNA, the CDR3 is TGCAGTGCGCCCAGGGGGAATGGTGGCTACACCTTC. The V call is TRBV20-1, the J call TRBJ1-2; 7 bases are a match to TRBD1. Looked up from germline, CDR1 is DFQATT and CDR2 is SNEGSKA (reference sequence). Germline trimming cut 6 bases from V and 7 bases from J; bases unmatched to any gene: 8. The CDR3 runs 12 residues.

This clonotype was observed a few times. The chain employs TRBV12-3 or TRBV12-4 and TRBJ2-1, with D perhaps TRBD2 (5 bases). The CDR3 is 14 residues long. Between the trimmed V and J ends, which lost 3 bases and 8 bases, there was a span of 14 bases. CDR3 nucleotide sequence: TGTGCCAGCAGTTTGCCAGAGGGTTTCGATGAGCAGTTCTTC. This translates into CASSLPEGFDEQFF.

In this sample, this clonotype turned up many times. CDR3 residues: CASSFGQYTDTQYF. The CDR3 DNA sequence: TGTGCCAGCAGTTTCGGACAGTACACAGATACGCAGTATTTT. The chain joins TRBV6-2 or TRBV6-3 to TRBJ2-3; possible D gene TRBD1, 6 bases. This CDR3 is 14 amino acids long. Germline loops: CDR1 MNHEY, CDR2 SVGEGT. The V gene lost 4 bases and the J gene lost 2 bases, with 10 bases spanning the gap.

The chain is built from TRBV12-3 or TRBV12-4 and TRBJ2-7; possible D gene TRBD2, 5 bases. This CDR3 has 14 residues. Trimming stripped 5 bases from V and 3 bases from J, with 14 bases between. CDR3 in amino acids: CASSLSGINYEQYF. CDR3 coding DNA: TGTGCCAGCAGTCTTTCCGGGATAAACTACGAGCAGTACTTC.

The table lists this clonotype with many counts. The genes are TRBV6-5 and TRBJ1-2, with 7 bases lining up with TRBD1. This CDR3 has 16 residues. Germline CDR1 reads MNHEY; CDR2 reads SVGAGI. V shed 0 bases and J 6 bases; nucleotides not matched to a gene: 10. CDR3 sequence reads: CASSYSRQGELHGYTF. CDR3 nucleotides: TGTGCCAGCAGTTACTCGAGGCAGGGGGAACTTCATGGCTACACCTTC.

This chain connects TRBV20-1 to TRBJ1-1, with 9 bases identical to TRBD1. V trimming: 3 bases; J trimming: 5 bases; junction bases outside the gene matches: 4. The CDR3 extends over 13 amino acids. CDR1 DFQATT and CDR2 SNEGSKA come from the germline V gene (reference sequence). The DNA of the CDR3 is TGCAGTGCTAGGCCGGGACAGGGAACTGAAGCTTTCTTT. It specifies CSARPGQGTEAFF.